The clone carrying this T cell receptor beta chain was seen ten or more times. TCRdb analysed the 5' RACE reads with MiXCR anew, one entry per CDR3 protein. The data show under 300,000 distinct CDR3 sequences, roughly 8.2% seen once. The sample comes from a study of T-cell memory formation after mild COVID-19. This CDR3 region has 18 residues. Germline V gene data show CDR1 as SGDLS and CDR2 as YYNGEE. V was shortened by 3 bases and J by 0 bases, with 20 bases between the two germline ends. The TCR originated in a young man who had mild COVID-19 (a few samples of this study predate the infection). Cell type and time point are not known. This chain links TRBV9 with TRBJ2-3; D is uncertain. The material sequenced was PBMCs or a T cell subset sorted from them (not recorded which). CDR3 protein: CASSATHRLPPSTDTQYF. The CDR3 DNA is TGTGCCAGCAGCGCCACGCATCGCTTACCCCCTAGCACAGATACGCAGTATTTT.